These 5 T cell receptor beta chains were sequenced from one sample in a study of blood T cell repertoires in COVID-19. The repertoire was sequenced with immunoSEQ multiplex PCR; TCRdb's copy has only in-frame clones and lacks some. The repertoire holds under 250,000 clones, 75% to 85% seen once, with 13% in the top ten. The sample consisted of peripheral blood. These receptors all come from a human donor in a cohort sampled during active COVID-19.

This chain uses TRBV7-2 with TRBJ1-5; TRBD1 matches 8 bases. This CDR3 spans 15 amino acids. The germline CDR1 and CDR2 sequences are SGHTA and FQGNSA. V shed 4 bases, J shed 7 bases, and the junction held 9 bases outside the gene matches. The CDR3 here is CASSSFQGAEQPQHF. In nucleotides, the CDR3 is TGTGCCAGCAGCTCTTTTCAGGGGGCTGAGCAGCCCCAGCATTTT.

The chain couples TRBV5-4 to TRBJ1-3, with 8 bases that match TRBD1. Unmatched junction bases numbered 5, after V lost 3 bases and J lost 0 bases. CDR1 is SGHNT and CDR2 is YYREEE in the germline V gene (reference sequence). The CDR3 has 16 residues. In DNA form, the CDR3 reads TGTGCCAGCAGCTCGTGGACAGGGAGCTCTGGAAACACCATATATTTT. This encodes CASSSWTGSSGNTIYF.

V and J are TRBV5-1 and TRBJ2-4, with 7 bases identical to TRBD1. The CDR3 contains 13 residues. Germline values: CDR1 SGHRS, CDR2 YFSETQ. Germline trimming cut 5 bases from V and 3 bases from J; bases unmatched to any gene: 2. CDR3 in amino acids: CASSQGDKNIQYF. The CDR3 bases are TGCGCCAGCAGTCAGGGGGACAAAAACATTCAGTACTTC. Full variable domain (rest looked up from reference TRBV5-1 and TRBJ2-4): KAGVTQTPRYLIKTRGQQVTLSCSPISGHRSVSWYQQTPGQGLQFLFEYFSETQRNKGNFPGRFSGRQFSNSRSEMNVSTLELGDSALYLCASSQGDKNIQYFGAGTRLSVL.

The chain has TRBV2 and TRBJ2-3; no clear D gene. V lost 7 bases and J lost 0, with 20 bases in between. Germline V lookup: CDR1 SNHLY, CDR2 FYNNEI. The CDR3 covers 17 residues. CDR3 loop: CASTQRWPTSSTDTQYF. The CDR3 DNA reads as TGTGCCAGCACCCAGAGGTGGCCTACCTCTAGCACAGATACGCAGTATTTT.

The gene calls are TRBV9 and TRBJ2-1; 9 bases match TRBD2. Germline CDR1 SGDLS, CDR2 YYNGEE. The ends lost 0 bases at V and 7 bases at J; junction bases unmatched: 5. The CDR3 runs 15 residues. DNA for the CDR3: TGTGCCAGCAGCGTAGCCGGCGGGAGGGAAAATGAGCAGTTCTTC. Translated: CASSVAGGRENEQFF.